The following is a T cell receptor (beta chain) sequence with its context. The data originate from a study of blood T cell repertoires in COVID-19. TCRdb's copy holds only in-frame clones and misses some; the assay was immunoSEQ multiplex PCR. Among under 200,000 clones listed, 90% were seen once. CDR1 and CDR2 from the germline V gene are SGHTS and YDEGEE. Trimming cost V 3 bases and J 6 bases, with 5 bases left between them. This CDR3 has 11 residues. This sequence joins TRBV5-8 and TRBJ2-3; no firm D call. The TCR sequence derives from a man aged 45-60 years with acute or convalescent COVID-19. Sequences were obtained from peripheral blood. CDR3 protein: CASSSRDTQYF. The CDR3, as DNA: TGTGCCAGCAGCTCGAGGGATACGCAGTATTTT.